This section outlines one T cell receptor (beta chain) sequence together with its context. Patients from Seattle were sampled longitudinally, starting during active infection. Assay used: immunoSEQ multiplex PCR; TCRdb lists only in-frame clones, some missing. The table includes about 180,000 clones, over 75% detected once. CDR1 and CDR2 (germline): MDHEN, SYDVKM. J was trimmed by 5 bases and V by 3 bases; bases with no gene match: 10. The CDR3 is 16 amino acids. These data originate in a study of blood T cell repertoires in COVID-19. The clonotype comes from a person aged 70 to 85 with COVID-19, enrolled during active disease. What was sequenced was peripheral blood. The chain has TRBV28 and TRBJ1-2, with 9 positions matching TRBD1. This CDR3 reads CASSFGGGQGLYGYTF. The CDR3 nucleotides are TGTGCCAGCAGTTTTGGGGGGGGACAGGGTCTATATGGCTACACCTTC.